The 18 T cell receptor beta chains below were found in one sample sequenced in a study of blood T cell repertoires in COVID-19. Data came from immunoSEQ multiplex PCR; TCRdb stores just in-frame clones and leaves some out. Found here are roughly 170,000 clones, more than 65% of them singletons; the top ten hold about 5.3%. The sequenced material came from PBMCs or T cells enriched from blood (not recorded which). These receptors were taken from a woman between 40 and 50 years old with acute COVID-19.

The rearrangement links TRBV9 to TRBJ2-3; 8 bases match TRBD2. Germline CDR1 reads SGDLS; CDR2 reads YYNGEE. With 0 bases clipped from V and 5 bases from J, the junction kept 14 bases outside the gene matches. This CDR3 region has 18 residues. CDR3 region: CASSVGLLGGRPKDTQYF. In DNA, the CDR3 is TGTGCCAGCAGCGTAGGCCTTTTAGGCGGGAGGCCTAAAGATACGCAGTATTTT.

V is TRBV3-1 (or the pseudogene TRBV3-2) and J is TRBJ2-1; TRBD2 aligns across 12 bases. Germline V gene lookup returns CDR1 LGHDT and CDR2 YNNKEL (reference sequence). V dropped 0 bases and J dropped 9; count of bases not matched to a gene: 6. The CDR3 length is 16 residues. CDR3 loop: CASSQDLTSGSIEQFF. For the CDR3, the DNA is TGTGCCAGCAGCCAAGATTTGACTAGCGGGAGTATTGAGCAGTTCTTC.

The V and J genes are TRBV11-2 and TRBJ1-3; TRBD1 agrees at 10 bases. V was clipped by 5 bases and J by 0 bases; unmatched bases: 4. Germline values: CDR1 SGHAT, CDR2 FQNNGV. The CDR3 is made up of 16 amino acids. The CDR3, as DNA: TGTGCCAGCAGCCTTTGGACAGGGGGCTCTGGAAACACCATATATTTT. It translates to CASSLWTGGSGNTIYF.

This rearrangement joins TRBV19 to TRBJ1-2; D gene unclear. Germline lookup yields CDR1 LNHDA and CDR2 SQIVND (reference sequence). This CDR3 has 15 residues. Trimming removed 3 bases at V and 4 bases at J, with 15 bases between. CDR3 region: CASSINGQVSYGYTF. The DNA for the CDR3 is TGTGCCAGTAGTATCAACGGTCAGGTCTCCTATGGCTACACCTTC.

The chain recombines TRBV27 with TRBJ2-1, with 10 bases that match TRBD2. V was clipped by 2 bases and J by 1 base; unmatched bases: 8. Germline values: CDR1 MNHEY, CDR2 SMNVEV (reference sequence). CDR3 length: 18 residues. CDR3 loop: CASSLRASGSLSYNEQFF. CDR3 in DNA: TGTGCCAGCAGTTTAAGGGCTAGCGGGAGCTTATCCTACAATGAGCAGTTCTTC.

This clone appeared once. The chain uses TRBV11-2 and TRBJ2-1; TRBD2 aligns across 11 bases. The CDR3 loop spans 15 amino acids. Per the germline V gene, CDR1 is SGHAT and CDR2 is FQNNGV. Unmatched junction bases numbered 6, after V lost 6 bases and J lost 5 bases. The CDR3 reads CASSFGTSGHNEQFF. The CDR3 DNA follows: TGTGCCAGCAGTTTTGGGACTAGCGGTCACAATGAGCAGTTCTTC.

This clone showed up just a few times. V usage is TRBV29-1 and J usage is TRBJ1-5; TRBD1 matches 9 bases. CDR1 is SQVTM, CDR2 ANQGSEA, per germline. V trimming: 6 bases; J trimming: 10 bases; junction bases outside the gene matches: 10. CDR3 size: 13 residues. Here the CDR3 reads CSVKGQGSGPQHF. CDR3 coding DNA: TGCAGCGTCAAAGGACAGGGGAGTGGTCCCCAGCATTTT. Together with reference TRBV29-1 and TRBJ1-5, the CDR3 gives the full variable domain: SAVISQKPSRDICQRGTSLTIQCQVDSQVTMMFWYRQQPGQSLTLIATANQGSEATYESGFVIDKFPISRPNLTFSTLTVSNMSPEDSSIYLCSVKGQGSGPQHFGDGTRLSIL.

This clone has just one count. The chain couples TRBV10-3 to TRBJ2-5; D perhaps matches TRBD2 (7 bases). With 2 bases removed from V and 3 bases from J, the gap between germline ends came to 16 bases. The length of the CDR3 is 16 residues. In germline, CDR1 is ENHRY, CDR2 SYGVKD. CDR3 in amino acids: CAISEEWGGPKETQYF. The CDR3 nucleotides are TGTGCCATCAGTGAGGAGTGGGGGGGCCCCAAAGAGACCCAGTACTTC.

The J gene is TRBJ2-1, the V gene TRBV14, with D tentatively TRBD1 (5 bases). In germline, CDR1 is SGHDN, CDR2 FVKESK. The V and J ends lost 2 bases and 6 bases respectively, with 8 bases between them. The CDR3 runs 13 residues. Written as DNA, the CDR3 is TGTGCCAGCAGCCAAATGACAGTCAATGAGCAGTTCTTC. Protein sequence: CASSQMTVNEQFF.

This clone was recorded only once. The chain links TRBV2 to TRBJ1-2; D unresolved. CDR1 and CDR2 (germline): SNHLY, FYNNEI. V lost 9 bases to trimming and J lost 0 bases, with 8 bases between them. The CDR3 contains 12 residues. The CDR3, as DNA: TGTGCCAGTAACAGAGCTAACTATGGCTACACCTTC. It yields the protein CASNRANYGYTF. Supplemented by reference TRBV2 and TRBJ1-2, the full variable domain reads EPEVTQTPSHQVTQMGQEVILRCVPISNHLYFYWYRQILGQKVEFLVSFYNNEISEKSEIFDDQFSVERPDGSNFTLKIRSTKLEDSAMYFCASNRANYGYTFGSGTRLTVV.

This chain links TRBV27 with TRBJ1-5; D is unresolved. Trimming shortened V by 5 bases and J by 3 bases, and 14 bases separated the two germline ends. The germline gives CDR1 MNHEY, CDR2 SMNVEV (reference sequence). The CDR3 is 15 residues long. The CDR3 protein is CASSDPGEANQPQHF. The DNA for the CDR3 is TGTGCCAGCAGTGATCCGGGAGAGGCCAATCAGCCCCAGCATTTT.

J is TRBJ1-1 and V is TRBV25-1; TRBD1 matches at 8 bases. Looked up from germline, CDR1 is MGHDK and CDR2 is SYGVNS. The CDR3 runs 16 residues. The junction had 7 bases not matched to a gene; V was cut back by 4 bases and J by 0 bases. The CDR3 DNA reads as TGTGCCAGCAGTGGAGGTCGGACAGGGATGAACACTGAAGCTTTCTTT. Protein sequence: CASSGGRTGMNTEAFF. Supplemented by reference TRBV25-1 and TRBJ1-1, the full variable domain reads EADIYQTPRYLVIGTGKKITLECSQTMGHDKMYWYQQDPGMELHLIHYSYGVNSTEKGDLSSESTVSRIRTEHFPLTLESARPSHTSQYLCASSGGRTGMNTEAFFGQGTRLTVV.

There are a few counts of this clone. The chain employs TRBV6-4 and TRBJ2-2, with 10 bases matching TRBD2. Per germline, CDR1 MRHNA and CDR2 SNTAGT. The CDR3 is 14 residues long. The V gene end was trimmed by 4 bases and the J gene end by 9 bases; junction bases not matched to a gene: 5. In DNA form, the CDR3 reads TGTGCCAGCAGTGGACTAGCGGGCGGTCGGGAGCTGTTTTTT. It codes for CASSGLAGGRELFF.

V usage is TRBV27 and J usage is TRBJ2-5, with 7 positions matching TRBD1. V shed 0 bases, J shed 5 bases, and the junction held 6 bases outside the gene matches. The germline V gene encodes CDR1 MNHEY and CDR2 SMNVEV (reference sequence). The CDR3 covers 15 residues. The CDR3 nucleotides are TGTGCCAGCAGTTTATCGCAGGGGGAATGGGAGACCCAGTACTTC. Protein sequence: CASSLSQGEWETQYF.

This chain joins TRBV12-3 or TRBV12-4 and TRBJ1-2, with D perhaps TRBD1 (6 bases). The V end was cut by 7 bases, the J end by 4 bases, with 10 bases between. The CDR3 has 12 amino acids. The CDR3 DNA reads TGTGCCAGCATGAGGGGGGGCTATGGCTACACCTTC. Translated: CASMRGGYGYTF.

The chain is built from TRBV5-5 and TRBJ1-1; D may be TRBD1 (6 bases). The CDR3 runs 16 residues. The germline V gene has CDR1 SGHKS and CDR2 YYEKEE (reference sequence). V lost 3 bases to trimming and J lost 2 bases, with 17 bases between them. The CDR3 protein is CASSSLKGGSNTEAFF. CDR3 DNA: TGTGCCAGCAGCTCGTTAAAGGGGGGGTCTAACACTGAAGCTTTCTTT.

The rearrangement uses TRBV3-1 (or the pseudogene TRBV3-2) and TRBJ1-4; 9 bases fit TRBD1. Germline V lookup: CDR1 LGHDT, CDR2 YNNKEL (reference sequence). Trimming at V came to 3 bases and at J to 2 bases, leaving 1 base not matched to a gene. The CDR3 extends over 15 amino acids. Here the CDR3 DNA reads TGTGCCAGCAGCCACGGACAGGGGACTAATGAAAAACTGTTTTTT. This gives the protein CASSHGQGTNEKLFF.

The chain links TRBV6-1 to TRBJ1-1, with D possibly matching TRBD1 (6 bases). The germline V and J ends were trimmed by 2 bases and 3 bases, with 10 bases remaining between them. The CDR3 runs to 14 residues. Per the germline V gene, CDR1 is MNHNS and CDR2 is SASEGT. The CDR3 here is CASSESAGDTEAFF. The CDR3 DNA is TGTGCCAGCAGTGAAAGCGCAGGGGACACTGAAGCTTTCTTT.